This TCR beta chain comes out of a study of T cell responses to AZD1222 COVID-19 vaccine. The study, taken as a whole, reports: The donor group comprised mostly white British people and more females; the analysis possibly underestimated clonal diversity. CD4 TCRs covered the whole spike, strongest at regions 160-218 and 743-854. Among spike-specific TCRs, nearly half reportedly target unmutated variant regions.

About this clone itself: The antigen is unknown.

V was pared by 6 bases and J by 0 bases, with 11 bases between. Germline lookup yields CDR1 KGHSH and CDR2 LQKENI. This CDR3 is 15 amino acids long. The table came from immunoSEQ multiplex PCR; TCRdb's copy has only in-frame clones and leaves some out. The data show around 120,000 clones, roughly 82% seen once. Analyses pooled second doses at about 4 or about 12 weeks. This sequence joins TRBV18 and TRBJ1-4; D is undetermined. The sequence came from an adult who received the AZD1222 COVID-19 vaccine. The sample was peripheral blood, taken 28 days after the second AZD1222 dose. This CDR3 reads CASSSGVATNEKLFF. The CDR3 DNA sequence: TGTGCCAGCTCGAGCGGGGTTGCAACTAATGAAAAACTGTTTTTT.